This section outlines one TCR beta chain sequence together with its context. As originally analysed: How many nucleated cells were present was estimated from reference gene primer amplification. Clones were read by immunoSEQ multiplex PCR, and TCRdb kept only the in-frame ones, dropping some. The DNA was the basis for D and trimming; V, J and clone size are from that table. The repertoire has 65,000 to 80,000 clones, 90% to 95% of them found once; the top ten carry about 6.1%. This entry comes from a study of blood T cell repertoires in COVID-19. Study details: Sites across the United States, Italy and Spain contributed samples from acute and convalescent COVID-19. The analysed material was cDNA or gDNA that came from T cells, B-cell-depleted T cells, or PBMCs.

Germline V lookup: CDR1 LGHNA, CDR2 YSLEER. The CDR3 is made up of 18 amino acids. V trimming: 0 bases; J trimming: 2 bases; junction bases outside the gene matches: 6. The chain employs TRBV4-3 and TRBJ2-3, with 12 nucleotides matching TRBD2. The clonotype was recovered from a human donor in a cohort sampled during active COVID-19. What was sequenced was peripheral blood. CDR3 sequence: CASSQDILAGGPTDTQYF. The CDR3, as DNA: TGCGCCAGCAGCCAAGATATCCTAGCGGGGGGGCCCACAGATACGCAGTATTTT.